This record looks at one TCR beta chain sequence and its context. Individuals having autoimmune disease history or systemic immunosuppression were not enrolled. The method was immunoSEQ multiplex PCR; TCRdb's version includes in-frame clones alone and lacks a portion of them. The profile covers some 60,000 clones, with roughly 93% appearing a single time and about 19% taken by the ten largest. The sample originates from a study of OX40 agonist ivuxolimab in advanced cancers. Background on the study: Patients undergoing dose escalation presented with hepatocellular carcinoma, melanoma, renal cell or head and neck cancer.

CDR3 size: 15 residues. Germline-derived CDR1 and CDR2 are MNHEY and SMNVEV (reference sequence). The ends were cut back, 5 bases at V and 1 base at J, with 11 bases in the middle. The material was CD4+ or CD8+ T cells sorted from blood, obtained in a trial of the OX40 agonist ivuxolimab. V usage is TRBV27 and J usage is TRBJ2-2, with TRBD1 as a possible D gene (5 bases). The TCR comes from an adult with an advanced solid tumor such as melanoma, head and neck, liver or kidney cancer. As DNA, the CDR3 is TGTGCCAGCAGTCCAAGGGGTAGGAACACCGGGGAGCTGTTTTTT. It encodes CASSPRGRNTGELFF.